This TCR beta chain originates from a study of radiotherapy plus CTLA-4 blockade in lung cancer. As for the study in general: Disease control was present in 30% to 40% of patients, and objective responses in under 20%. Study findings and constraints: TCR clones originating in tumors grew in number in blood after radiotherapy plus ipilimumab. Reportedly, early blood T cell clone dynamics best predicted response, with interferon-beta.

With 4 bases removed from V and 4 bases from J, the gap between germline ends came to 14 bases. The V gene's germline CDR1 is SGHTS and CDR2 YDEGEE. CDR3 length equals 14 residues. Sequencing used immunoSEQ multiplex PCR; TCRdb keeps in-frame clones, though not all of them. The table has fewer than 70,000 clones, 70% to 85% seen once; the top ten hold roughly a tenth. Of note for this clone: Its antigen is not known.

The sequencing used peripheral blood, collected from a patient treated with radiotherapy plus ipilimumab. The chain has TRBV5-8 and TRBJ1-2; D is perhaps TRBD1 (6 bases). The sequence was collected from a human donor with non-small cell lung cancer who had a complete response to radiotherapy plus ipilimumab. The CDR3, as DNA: TGTGCCAGCAGCACCGGACAGCAGGGCTATGGCTACACCTTC. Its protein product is CASSTGQQGYGYTF.